Below, one T cell receptor (beta chain) is given with its context. The CDR3 totals 14 residues. Germline V gene data show CDR1 as SEHNR and CDR2 as FQNEAQ (reference sequence). Trimming removed 1 base from V and 5 bases from J, with 8 bases in between. This sample is part of a study of Ad26.COV2.S vaccination and SARS-CoV-2 variants. The wider study: Intramuscular Ad26.COV2.S at 5x10^10 or 1x10^11 viral particles.

Libraries were prepared by immunoSEQ multiplex PCR; TCRdb keeps only in-frame clonotypes and omits some of them. This sample has roughly 240,000 clones, with roughly 90% found just once. Treatment described: about 20 received Ad26.COV2.S at low or high dose, single or two shots; about 5 received placebo; per-sample allocation not given. Sampling took place 63 days after the first vaccine or placebo injection. The sequencing here drew on peripheral blood, taken in a trial of Ad26.COV2.S vaccine versus placebo. This TCR was recovered from a person aged 18-65 years who received the Ad26.COV2.S COVID-19 vaccine or a placebo. V is TRBV7-9 and J is TRBJ2-2; D is uncertain. CDR3: CASSLGAKTGELFF. CDR3 sequence (DNA): TGTGCCAGCAGCTTAGGGGCCAAAACCGGGGAGCTGTTTTTT.